This T cell receptor beta chain is drawn from a study of cytomegalovirus exposure and HLA in healthy donors. Vbeta (60) and Jbeta (13) primers were used in the PCR. Sequencing used immunoSEQ multiplex PCR; TCRdb keeps in-frame clones, though not all of them. The table lists under 150,000 clones, approximately 68% of them singletons. The TCR sequence derives from a man aged 25 to 40 in good health and CMV-seropositive. The sequenced sample consisted of PBMCs.

The DNA of the CDR3 is TGTGCCAGCAGCCAAGGACAGGGGGCTAGAGAGACCCAGTACTTC. It translates to CASSQGQGARETQYF. The genes are TRBV4-2 and TRBJ2-5; TRBD1 matches at 10 bases. The germline CDR1 and CDR2 sequences are LGHNA and YNFKEQ. This CDR3 region has 15 residues. Losses at the gene ends were 1 base for V and 4 bases for J; bases not matched to a gene: 3.